A selection of T cell receptor beta chains follows, all from one sample in a study of cytomegalovirus exposure and HLA in healthy donors. Generated by immunoSEQ multiplex PCR, the TCRdb table keeps only in-frame clones and is missing some. The data hold 160,000 or so clones, with around four fifths observed a single time. The sample consisted of PBMCs. The receptors originated from a man aged 30 to 45 in good health and CMV-seropositive. The CDR3 runs from the conserved cysteine through the conserved F or W. A D gene is named only where the DNA matches it firmly. Expanded clones are given a class, and other clones once, few, many or no size at all.

v_gene	abundance	j_gene	d_gene	CDR3aa	CDR3nt
TRBV11-1	-	TRBJ1-6	-	CASSFQGFDSPLHF	TGTGCCAGCAGCTTCCAGGGGTTCGATTCACCCCTCCACTTT
TRBV27	-	TRBJ2-7	-	CASSFGGVYYEQYF	TGTGCCAGCAGTTTTGGCGGGGTCTACTACGAGCAGTACTTC
TRBV5-1	-	TRBJ2-3	TRBD2	CASSLVGLAGSLTDTQYF	TGCGCCAGCAGCTTGGTCGGACTAGCGGGATCCCTCACAGATACGCAGTATTTT
TRBV5-5	-	TRBJ1-2	TRBD1	CASSPRQGLPYGYTF	TGTGCCAGCAGCCCCCGACAGGGATTACCCTATGGCTACACCTTC
TRBV5-5	-	TRBJ1-5	TRBD1	CASSRRQGDNQPQHF	TGTGCCAGCAGCCGCCGACAGGGGGACAATCAGCCCCAGCATTTT
TRBV5-5	once	TRBJ1-5	-	CASTNNPAREYQPQHF	TGTGCCAGCACCAACAATCCCGCGAGGGAATATCAGCCCCAGCATTTT
TRBV15	-	TRBJ2-5	TRBD2	CATSKSAGTSEETQYF	TGTGCCACCAGCAAATCGGCCGGGACTAGCGAAGAGACCCAGTACTTC
TRBV4-2	-	TRBJ1-1	-	CASSGGAEAFF	TGTGCCAGCAGCGGGGGCGCTGAAGCTTTCTTT
TRBV7-8	-	TRBJ2-1	-	CASSLELDNEQFF	TGTGCCAGCAGCTTAGAGCTAGACAATGAGCAGTTCTTC
TRBV2	-	TRBJ1-5	-	CASSYRRQSVSNQPQHF	TGTGCCAGCAGCTACAGACGACAGTCAGTTAGCAATCAGCCCCAGCATTTT
TRBV5-1	few	TRBJ2-7	TRBD2	CASTPLGAGGGQEQYF	TGCGCCAGCACACCGCTGGGGGCGGGGGGAGGTCAGGAGCAGTACTTC
TRBV6-5	-	TRBJ1-1	-	CASSYSTGTEAFF	TGTGCCAGCAGTTACTCAACGGGAACTGAAGCTTTCTTT
TRBV9	once	TRBJ1-1	TRBD1	CASSVKPGGYTEAFF	TGTGCCAGCAGCGTCAAGCCAGGGGGCTACACTGAAGCTTTCTTT
TRBV6-5	-	TRBJ1-5	TRBD1	CASSSLDRAQHF	TGTGCCAGCAGTTCCCTAGACAGGGCCCAGCATTTT
TRBV4-2	-	TRBJ2-7	TRBD2	CASSQESVSGEVSYEQYF	TGTGCCAGCAGCCAAGAAAGTGTTAGCGGGGAGGTCTCCTACGAGCAGTACTTC
TRBV19	few	TRBJ1-1	-	CASSLQGNTEAFF	TGTGCCAGTAGTCTACAGGGGAACACTGAAGCTTTCTTT
TRBV2	once	TRBJ2-4	TRBD1	CAIEDRGDKNIQYF	TGTGCCATAGAGGACAGGGGAGACAAAAACATTCAGTACTTC